This TCR beta chain was identified during a study of blood T cell repertoires in COVID-19. This clone was detected a few times. Germline CDR1 and CDR2: MNHEY and SVGAGI. The CDR3 loop spans 16 amino acids. V was cut by 2 bases and J by 0 bases, with 10 bases left in between. Measured with immunoSEQ multiplex PCR; TCRdb has only the in-frame clones, and not every one. The sample contains some 49,000 clones, about four fifths of which appear only once. The genes are TRBV6-5 and TRBJ1-4; weak D call: TRBD1 (6 bases). This receptor was identified in a woman between 55 and 75 years old with acute or convalescent COVID-19. The material sequenced was peripheral blood. CDR3 coding DNA: TGTGCCAGCAGTTACGGACAGACTGCAACTAATGAAAAACTGTTTTTT. As protein: CASSYGQTATNEKLFF.